The rows below give T cell receptor beta chains drawn from one sample of a study of T cells in Graves' hyperthyroidism and ophthalmopathy. MiXCR, run by TCRdb on the multiplex PCR reads, gives a single entry per CDR3 protein. The sample holds roughly 570,000 distinct CDR3 sequences, 15% to 18% seen once. Sequencing input: blood. The receptors were gathered from a woman between 25 and 40 years old with Graves' hyperthyroidism. Both conserved end residues are part of each CDR3. The D gene is left open where the match is weak. Clone size appears in some rows only: once, few, many, or a class for an expanded clone.

cdr3_aa: CASSLSLAASNEQFF; cdr3_nt: TGTGCCAGCAGCTTATCCCTAGCTGCCTCGAATGAGCAGTTCTTC; clone_size: many; d_call: -; j_call: TRBJ2-1; v_call: TRBV11-2
cdr3_aa: CASSTRDRAKQYF; cdr3_nt: TGTGCCAGCAGCACCCGCGACCGGGCAAAGCAGTACTTC; clone_size: many; d_call: -; j_call: TRBJ2-7; v_call: TRBV28
cdr3_aa: CASSLYVTRVGNNEQFF; cdr3_nt: TGTGCCAGCAGTTTGTACGTGACTAGGGTCGGCAACAATGAGCAGTTCTTC; clone_size: -; d_call: -; j_call: TRBJ2-1; v_call: TRBV27
cdr3_aa: CASSLGPREDSYEQYF; cdr3_nt: TGTGCCAGCAGCTTAGGTCCTCGAGAGGACTCCTACGAGCAGTACTTC; clone_size: few; d_call: -; j_call: TRBJ2-7; v_call: TRBV7-9
cdr3_aa: CASSPPGLITDTQYF; cdr3_nt: TGTGCCAGTAGTCCCCCGGGACTAATTACAGATACGCAGTATTTT; clone_size: -; d_call: TRBD2; j_call: TRBJ2-3; v_call: TRBV19
cdr3_aa: CASRILLAGDEQFF; cdr3_nt: TGCGCCAGCAGAATCCTACTAGCGGGAGATGAGCAGTTCTTC; clone_size: few; d_call: TRBD2; j_call: TRBJ2-1; v_call: TRBV5-1
cdr3_aa: CASSPVGAGNEQFF; cdr3_nt: TGTGCCAGCAGCCCCGTCGGAGCGGGAAATGAGCAGTTCTTC; clone_size: many; d_call: TRBD2; j_call: TRBJ2-1; v_call: TRBV7-9
cdr3_aa: CAISRTGANGELFF; cdr3_nt: TGTGCCATCAGTCGAACAGGGGCAAACGGGGAGCTGTTTTTT; clone_size: -; d_call: TRBD1; j_call: TRBJ2-2; v_call: TRBV10-3
cdr3_aa: CASSYSGDRSYEQYF; cdr3_nt: TGTGCCAGCAGTTACAGCGGGGACAGATCCTACGAGCAGTACTTC; clone_size: -; d_call: -; j_call: TRBJ2-7; v_call: TRBV6-5
cdr3_aa: CASSSVQGPEAFF; cdr3_nt: TGCGCCAGCAGCTCTGTCCAGGGTCCTGAAGCTTTCTTT; clone_size: many; d_call: -; j_call: TRBJ1-1; v_call: TRBV4-1
cdr3_aa: CAWSVGLADTQYF; cdr3_nt: TGTGCCTGGAGTGTAGGCCTAGCAGATACGCAGTATTTT; clone_size: many; d_call: -; j_call: TRBJ2-3; v_call: TRBV30
cdr3_aa: CSARRGYSGNTIYF; cdr3_nt: TGCAGTGCTAGAAGGGGCTACTCTGGAAACACCATATATTTT; clone_size: -; d_call: -; j_call: TRBJ1-3; v_call: TRBV20-1
cdr3_aa: CSAVKDWGEGNQPQHF; cdr3_nt: TGCAGTGCTGTGAAAGATTGGGGGGAAGGCAATCAGCCCCAGCATTTT; clone_size: -; d_call: -; j_call: TRBJ1-5; v_call: TRBV20-1
cdr3_aa: CASSPTGTGGFEQYF; cdr3_nt: TGTGCCAGCAGCCCCACCGGGACAGGGGGTTTCGAGCAGTACTTC; clone_size: many; d_call: TRBD1; j_call: TRBJ2-7; v_call: TRBV7-3
cdr3_aa: CASRSSGSRDTQYF; cdr3_nt: TGTGCCAGCAGATCTAGCGGGAGCAGAGATACGCAGTATTTT; clone_size: many; d_call: TRBD2; j_call: TRBJ2-3; v_call: TRBV3-1
cdr3_aa: CASSPISWDGLRGTEAFF; cdr3_nt: TGTGCCAGCTCACCAATCAGCTGGGACGGTCTAAGGGGTACTGAAGCTTTCTTT; clone_size: -; d_call: -; j_call: TRBJ1-1; v_call: TRBV18
cdr3_aa: CASIGRGPFF; cdr3_nt: TGTGCCAGCATTGGGCGTGGGCCGTTCTTC; clone_size: -; d_call: -; j_call: TRBJ2-1; v_call: TRBV2
cdr3_aa: CSASISSYNEQFF; cdr3_nt: TGCAGTGCTAGCATCAGCTCCTACAATGAGCAGTTCTTC; clone_size: many; d_call: -; j_call: TRBJ2-1; v_call: TRBV20-1
cdr3_aa: CACSPDPYEQYF; cdr3_nt: TGTGCCTGCAGTCCTGACCCCTACGAGCAGTACTTC; clone_size: -; d_call: -; j_call: TRBJ2-7; v_call: TRBV6-1
cdr3_aa: CASSVSPMGSPADEQFF; cdr3_nt: TGTGCCAGCAGCGTATCTCCAATGGGATCTCCGGCGGACGAGCAGTTCTTC; clone_size: -; d_call: -; j_call: TRBJ2-1; v_call: TRBV9
cdr3_aa: CASSFGGPRPNTGELFF; cdr3_nt: TGTGCCAGCAGTTTCGGGGGACCTCGACCGAACACCGGGGAGCTGTTTTTT; clone_size: -; d_call: -; j_call: TRBJ2-2; v_call: TRBV27
cdr3_aa: CASSLSPTEYQETQYF; cdr3_nt: TGTGCCAGCAGCTTATCCCCGACAGAGTACCAAGAGACCCAGTACTTC; clone_size: -; d_call: -; j_call: TRBJ2-5; v_call: TRBV7-3
cdr3_aa: CASSFGEGYTF; cdr3_nt: TGTGCCAGCTCATTCGGGGAGGGCTACACCTTC; clone_size: -; d_call: -; j_call: TRBJ1-2; v_call: TRBV18
cdr3_aa: CARLSGNTIYF; cdr3_nt: TGTGCCAGACTTTCTGGAAACACCATATATTTT; clone_size: -; d_call: -; j_call: TRBJ1-3; v_call: TRBV27